The rows below give T cell receptor beta chains drawn from one sample of a study of OX40 agonist ivuxolimab in advanced cancers. Measured with immunoSEQ multiplex PCR; TCRdb has only the in-frame clones, and not every one. The data hold about 120,000 clones, with 93% observed a single time. This sample comprised CD4+ or CD8+ T cells sorted from blood, obtained in a trial of the OX40 agonist ivuxolimab. The receptors derive from an adult with an advanced solid tumor such as melanoma, head and neck, liver or kidney cancer. CDR3s include the opening cysteine and the closing phenylalanine or tryptophan. The D gene is left open where the match is weak. Size tells how often a clone was seen (once, few, many) or the class of an expanded clone, and some rows leave it out.

- | TRBJ2-3 | - | TRBV11-3 | TGTGCCAGCAGCCACGGGGCTGCAGATACGCAGTATTTT | CASSHGAADTQYF
- | TRBJ1-2 | - | TRBV6-6 | TGTGCCAGCGGAGGTTGGCAGGGCTATGGCTACACCTTC | CASGGWQGYGYTF
- | TRBJ2-7 | - | TRBV21-1 | TGTGCCAGCAGTCTTTTCACACCTCTCTACGAGCAGTACTTC | CASSLFTPLYEQYF
- | TRBJ2-1 | - | TRBV7-2 | TGTGCCAGCAGCTTACTAGCGACCAATGAGCAGTTCTTC | CASSLLATNEQFF
TRBD2 | TRBJ2-5 | - | TRBV7-2 | TGTGCCAGCAGCATTAGCGGGACAAGAGAAGAGACCCAGTACTTC | CASSISGTREETQYF
- | TRBJ1-3 | few | TRBV6-1 | TGTGCCAGCAGCAGAGCCGTCTCTGGAAACACCATATATTTT | CASSRAVSGNTIYF
TRBD2 | TRBJ2-3 | - | TRBV7-8 | TGTGCCAGCAGCTTAGACCCGGGGGGGCCTAGGACAGATACGCAGTATTTT | CASSLDPGGPRTDTQYF
- | TRBJ2-7 | once | TRBV28 | TGTGCCAGCAGTCCCGCGGGTACCCTCTCCTACGAGCAGTACTTC | CASSPAGTLSYEQYF
TRBD1 | TRBJ1-1 | - | TRBV18 | TGTGCCAGCTCACCAACCCTAGGACAGGGGGCGCTGGGCACTGAAGCTTTCTTT | CASSPTLGQGALGTEAFF
- | TRBJ1-1 | - | TRBV11-2 | TGTGCCAGCAGCTTTGGGCAGCTTACTGAAGCTTTCTTT | CASSFGQLTEAFF
- | TRBJ2-1 | - | TRBV6-5 | TGTGCCAGCAGGCTTCCGGGACCGATAAATGAGCAGTTCTTC | CASRLPGPINEQFF
TRBD2 | TRBJ2-3 | once | TRBV2 | TGTGCCAGCAGTGCGGTGACTAGCGGGGGACTAACAGATACGCAGTATTTT | CASSAVTSGGLTDTQYF
TRBD1 | TRBJ1-1 | - | TRBV6-1 | TGTGCCATCCGAAGAGGAGGGGGCGATAACACTGAAGCTTTCTTT | CAIRRGGGDNTEAFF
- | TRBJ1-6 | - | TRBV30 | TGTGCCTGGAGTGGGTCCGGCAATAATTCACCCCTCCACTTT | CAWSGSGNNSPLHF
- | TRBJ1-5 | - | TRBV28 | TGTGCCAGCAACCACCTGTTGGGCGGCTTGACCCAGCATTTT | CASNHLLGGLTQHF
- | TRBJ2-7 | - | TRBV10-3 | TGTGCCATCAGTGAAGGCTACGAGCAGTACTTC | CAISEGYEQYF
- | TRBJ2-3 | - | TRBV27 | TGTGCCAGCAGTTTAGCCCCCATTTTTAAAGATACGCAGTATTTT | CASSLAPIFKDTQYF
TRBD2 | TRBJ2-7 | - | TRBV5-1 | TGCGCCAGCAGCTCGACTAGCGGGGTGTCCTACGAGCAGTACTTC | CASSSTSGVSYEQYF
- | TRBJ1-5 | - | TRBV6-1 | TGTGCCAGCAACTTAGACAGTTTTGGCAATCAGCCCCAGCATTTT | CASNLDSFGNQPQHF
- | TRBJ1-6 | - | TRBV5-4 | TGTGCCAGCAGCCAGAGGCGGTTCCCGGCGGGTTCACCCCTCCACTTT | CASSQRRFPAGSPLHF
- | TRBJ2-7 | few | TRBV2 | TGTGCCAGCAGAGGACCGAGTAGGGAGCAGTACTTC | CASRGPSREQYF
- | TRBJ1-1 | once | TRBV6-1 | TGTGCCAGCCAGGTGGGGGCGAAGAACACTGAAGCTTTCTTT | CASQVGAKNTEAFF
- | TRBJ2-3 | once | TRBV30 | TGTGCCTGGAAAGCGAGTAGCGGTTACACAGATACGCAGTATTTT | CAWKASSGYTDTQYF
- | TRBJ1-5 | - | TRBV28 | TGTGCCAGCCGTTCCCCACGTCTTCAGCCCCAGCATTTT | CASRSPRLQPQHF
- | TRBJ2-1 | - | TRBV5-1 | TGCGCCAGCAGCTTGTCACTAGCCCCCAATGAGCAGTTCTTC | CASSLSLAPNEQFF
- | TRBJ2-3 | - | TRBV5-1 | TGCGCCAGCAGCTTGGAACCTCCTGGGGGCACAGATACGCAGTATTTT | CASSLEPPGGTDTQYF
- | TRBJ1-4 | - | TRBV14 | TGTGCCAGCAGTCACACAAGCGGAAAACTGTTTTTT | CASSHTSGKLFF